These 16 T cell receptor beta chains share one sample of origin, sequenced in a study of T cells in Graves' hyperthyroidism and ophthalmopathy. Amplification of TCR beta CDR3 regions used RNA as the template. A set of HTBI primers served as the primers for a first-round RT-PCR of the TCR CDR3. TCRdb analysed the multiplex PCR reads with MiXCR anew, one entry per CDR3 protein. The profile shows over 500,000 distinct CDR3 sequences, approximately 15% of them singletons. Material for sequencing was blood. The source is a woman aged 35 to 49 with Graves' hyperthyroidism.

In its sample, this clonotype was seen many times. The rearrangement links TRBV30 to TRBJ1-2, with 8 bases that match TRBD1. The CDR3 is 14 residues long. CDR1 GTSNPN and CDR2 SVGIG come from the germline V gene (reference sequence). The trim removed 2 bases at V and 7 bases at J, leaving 9 bases unmatched. CDR3 region: CAWSPNQGAGGYTF. The CDR3 coding sequence is TGTGCCTGGAGTCCAAACCAGGGGGCGGGTGGCTACACCTTC. Using reference TRBV30 and TRBJ1-2 for the parts outside the CDR3, the full variable domain is SQTIHQWPATLVQPVGSPLSLECTVEGTSNPNLYWYRQAAGRGLQLLFYSVGIGQISSEVPQNLSASRPQDRQFILSSKKLLLSDSGFYLCAWSPNQGAGGYTFGSGTRLTVV.

The V and J genes are TRBV19 and TRBJ2-3; 7 bases are a match to TRBD1. The ends lost 0 bases at V and 6 bases at J; junction bases unmatched: 9. This CDR3 has 16 residues. CDR1 and CDR2 (germline): LNHDA, SQIVND (reference sequence). CDR3 sequence reads: CASSIERQGVADTQYF. DNA of the CDR3: TGTGCCAGTAGTATAGAGAGACAGGGTGTAGCTGATACGCAGTATTTT.

V is TRBV29-1 and J is TRBJ2-7, with D tentatively TRBD2 (5 bases). Trimming stripped 6 bases from V and 9 bases from J, with 18 bases between. This CDR3 is 12 amino acids long. CDR1 and CDR2 (germline): SQVTM, ANQGSEA. The CDR3 bases are TGCAGCGTAGTACTAGAGCCGAGGTCGCAGTACTTC. It translates to CSVVLEPRSQYF.

The genes are TRBV15 and TRBJ2-5; tentative D call: TRBD2 (5 bases). The length of the CDR3 is 14 residues. Germline CDR1 LNHNV, CDR2 YYDKDF (reference sequence). V was shortened by 0 bases and J by 4 bases, with 9 bases between the two germline ends. DNA for the CDR3: TGTGCCACCAGCAGAGATGCCAGCGGAGAGACCCAGTACTTC. Protein: CATSRDASGETQYF.

This clonotype was picked up a small number of times. The J gene is TRBJ2-6, the V gene TRBV20-1, with D uncertain. Germline V gene data show CDR1 as DFQATT and CDR2 as SNEGSKA (reference sequence). Between the trimmed V and J ends, which lost 2 bases and 0 bases, there was a span of 8 bases. The CDR3 runs 15 residues. CDR3 amino acids: CSARRQSSGANVLTF. The CDR3 nucleotides read TGCAGTGCTAGAAGGCAAAGCTCTGGGGCCAACGTCCTGACTTTC.

This clonotype was seen ten or more times. The chain couples TRBV12-3 or TRBV12-4 to TRBJ1-4, with 7 bases fitting TRBD1. V lost 5 bases, J lost 7 bases, and 7 bases stayed unmatched. CDR3 size: 14 residues. The CDR3 loop is CASSQRQGGEKLFF. DNA of the CDR3: TGTGCCAGCAGTCAAAGACAGGGTGGTGAAAAACTGTTTTTT.

This clonotype came up a few times. The chain employs TRBV29-1 and TRBJ2-5; a weak D match, TRBD2 (5 bases). Trimming shortened V by 7 bases and J by 2 bases, and 14 bases separated the two germline ends. The CDR3 has 13 residues. Germline V lookup: CDR1 SQVTM, CDR2 ANQGSEA. This chain's CDR3 is CSAQAGSQETQYF. As DNA, the CDR3 is TGCAGCGCCCAGGCGGGCTCTCAAGAGACCCAGTACTTC.

The chain couples TRBV19 to TRBJ1-4, with TRBD1 matching 8 bases. This CDR3 region has 14 residues. Germline assignment: CDR1 LNHDA and CDR2 SQIVND (reference sequence). Unmatched junction bases numbered 5, after V lost 5 bases and J lost 6 bases. The CDR3 loop reads CASSSQGAYEKLFF. CDR3 nucleotide sequence: TGTGCCAGTAGTTCGCAGGGGGCATATGAAAAACTGTTTTTT.

The CDR3 spells CASSSHPGGGTSSGNTIYF. CDR3 coding DNA: TGTGCCAGCAGTTCCCACCCCGGGGGGGGCACCAGCTCTGGAAACACCATATATTTT. The chain combines TRBV27 with TRBJ1-3; the D gene is possibly TRBD1 (6 bases). There are 19 residues in the CDR3. V shed 4 bases and J shed 0 bases, with 22 bases lying between them. Germline-derived CDR1 and CDR2 are MNHEY and SMNVEV (reference sequence).

Only a few counts were recorded for this clonotype. The chain combines TRBV9 with TRBJ2-1; TRBD2 aligns across 7 bases. Germline V gene lookup returns CDR1 SGDLS and CDR2 YYNGEE. This CDR3 contains 15 residues. The trim removed 1 base at V and 3 bases at J, leaving 4 bases unmatched. The CDR3 DNA sequence: TGTGCCAGCAGCGTATATCTAGCGGACTACAATGAGCAGTTCTTC. This encodes CASSVYLADYNEQFF.

The gene calls are TRBV19 and TRBJ2-7, with no clear D. This CDR3 comprises 15 residues. Trimming stripped 3 bases from V and 0 bases from J, with 12 bases between. CDR1 is LNHDA and CDR2 is SQIVND in the germline V gene (reference sequence). The CDR3 protein is CASSMRLSSSYEQYF. In DNA, the CDR3 is TGTGCCAGTAGTATGCGGCTGAGCAGCTCCTACGAGCAGTACTTC. The variable domain in full, completed from reference TRBV19 and TRBJ2-7, reads DGGITQSPKYLFRKEGQNVTLSCEQNLNHDAMYWYRQDPGQGLRLIYYSQIVNDFQKGDIAEGYSVSREKKESFPLTVTSAQKNPTAFYLCASSMRLSSSYEQYFGPGTRLTVT.

This clonotype was detected many times. V gene TRBV27 combines with J gene TRBJ2-7; TRBD2 matches at 16 bases. The CDR3 contains 17 residues. The junction had 7 bases not matched to a gene; V was cut back by 6 bases and J by 2 bases. Germline CDR1 MNHEY, CDR2 SMNVEV (reference sequence). CDR3 protein: CASSHVGLAGGTYEQYF. The CDR3 bases are TGTGCCAGCAGCCATGTGGGACTAGCGGGAGGGACCTACGAGCAGTACTTC.

The chain couples TRBV20-1 to TRBJ1-5, with 8 bases that match TRBD1. The CDR3 runs to 13 residues. V shed 2 bases and J 8 bases; nucleotides not matched to a gene: 5. Per germline, CDR1 DFQATT and CDR2 SNEGSKA (reference sequence). The CDR3 region is CSARRTGSEPQHF. CDR3 coding DNA: TGCAGTGCTAGACGGACAGGGAGTGAGCCCCAGCATTTT.

This clonotype was recorded many times. The chain uses TRBV14 and TRBJ2-1; TRBD2 might be the D (7 bases). CDR1 and CDR2 from the germline V gene are SGHDN and FVKESK. This CDR3 region has 18 residues. Trimming pared 0 bases from V and 5 bases from J, leaving 20 bases between. CDR3 in amino acids: CASSQDRLRGAYDNEQFF. CDR3 bases: TGTGCCAGCAGCCAAGATAGGTTACGGGGGGCTTACGACAATGAGCAGTTCTTC.

This clonotype has just a few counts. The rearrangement joins TRBV29-1 to TRBJ2-3; D remains ambiguous. This CDR3 is 10 amino acids long. Germline CDR1 and CDR2: SQVTM and ANQGSEA. Trimming took 4 bases from V and 6 from J, leaving 5 bases between them. CDR3 sequence: CSVAWDTQYF. The CDR3 coding sequence is TGCAGCGTTGCTTGGGATACGCAGTATTTT.

This clonotype showed up many times. The chain links TRBV29-1 to TRBJ2-7; the D gene is possibly TRBD2 (5 bases). The germline gives CDR1 SQVTM, CDR2 ANQGSEA. V was trimmed by 4 bases and J by 5 bases, leaving 15 bases between them. This CDR3 is 13 amino acids long. The CDR3 reads CSVARSGSNEQYF. CDR3 nucleotides: TGCAGCGTTGCCAGGTCGGGGTCCAACGAGCAGTACTTC.